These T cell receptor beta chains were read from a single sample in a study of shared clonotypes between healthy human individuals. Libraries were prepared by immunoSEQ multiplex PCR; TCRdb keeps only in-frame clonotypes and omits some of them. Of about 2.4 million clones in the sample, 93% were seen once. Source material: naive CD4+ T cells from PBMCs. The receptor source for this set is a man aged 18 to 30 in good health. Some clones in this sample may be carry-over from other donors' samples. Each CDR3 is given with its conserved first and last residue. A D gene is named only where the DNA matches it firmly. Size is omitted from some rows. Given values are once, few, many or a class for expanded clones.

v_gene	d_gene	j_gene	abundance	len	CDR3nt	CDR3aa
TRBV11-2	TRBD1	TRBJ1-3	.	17	TGTGCCAGCAGCTTCGCCACCTTGGGAGGGGGCGGAAACACCATATATTTT	CASSFATLGGGGNTIYF
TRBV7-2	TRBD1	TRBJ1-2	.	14	TGTGCCAGCAGCCCTCAAGGACAGGGGTATGGCTACACCTTC	CASSPQGQGYGYTF
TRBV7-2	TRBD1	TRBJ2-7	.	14	TGTGCCAGCAGCTACCGGGACAGCATTTACGAGCAGTACTTC	CASSYRDSIYEQYF
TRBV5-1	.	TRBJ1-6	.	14	TGCGCCAGCAGCTTGGGCAGGGGAGACTCACCCCTCCACTTT	CASSLGRGDSPLHF
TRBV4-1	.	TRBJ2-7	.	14	TGCGCCAGCAGCCAGGCGACGGTCTCCTACGAGCAGTACTTC	CASSQATVSYEQYF
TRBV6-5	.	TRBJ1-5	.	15	TGTGCCAGCAGGGCCGACAGTTATAGCAATCAGCCCCAGCATTTT	CASRADSYSNQPQHF
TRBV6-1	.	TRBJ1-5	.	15	TGTGCCAGCAGTGATCTGGGGGCGCGCAATCAGCCCCAGCATTTT	CASSDLGARNQPQHF
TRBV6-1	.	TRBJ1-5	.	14	TGTGCCAGCAGTGGGGGGAAGGGGTATCAGCCCCAGCATTTT	CASSGGKGYQPQHF
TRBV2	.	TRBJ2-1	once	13	TGTGCCAGCAGTGACCCCTCCTCCAATGAGCAGTTCTTC	CASSDPSSNEQFF
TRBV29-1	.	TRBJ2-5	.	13	TGCAGCGTTGGTCAGCGCTTACAAGAGACCCAGTACTTC	CSVGQRLQETQYF
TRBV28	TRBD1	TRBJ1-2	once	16	TGTGCCAGCAGTTTTTCCCGCGCGACAGGGGACTATGGCTACACCTTC	CASSFSRATGDYGYTF
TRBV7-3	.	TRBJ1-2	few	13	TGTGCCAGCAGCTTAGGGGCGAACTATGGCTACACCTTC	CASSLGANYGYTF
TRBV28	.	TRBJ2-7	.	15	TGTGCCAGCAGTTTACCCGGGACACAAACCTACGAGCAGTACTTC	CASSLPGTQTYEQYF
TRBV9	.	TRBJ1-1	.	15	TGTGCCAGCAGCGTGGGGGCCGGGAGGAACACTGAAGCTTTCTTT	CASSVGAGRNTEAFF
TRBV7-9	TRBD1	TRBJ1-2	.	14	TGTGCCAGCAGCTTGGAGGACAGGAGATATGGCTACACCTTC	CASSLEDRRYGYTF
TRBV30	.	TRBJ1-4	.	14	TGTGCCTGGAGCTGGGGGCAGGGTGTTGAAAAACTGTTTTTT	CAWSWGQGVEKLFF